What follows is one TCR beta chain and its context. The antigen remains undetermined. V was trimmed by 5 bases and J by 6 bases, leaving 20 bases between them. Germline loops: CDR1 SGHVS, CDR2 FQNEAQ. The CDR3 has 15 residues. The sample originates from a study of T cell repertoires in cytomegalovirus infection. TCRdb redid the calling of the reads with MiXCR, one entry per CDR3 protein. The sample has some 350,000 distinct CDR3 sequences; 15% to 20% are singletons. The study's findings and limits: There were HLA-C-restricted CMV-specific TCR beta clonotypes dominating the ex vivo response.

The sequence derives from a human donor in good health (CMV status not recorded). Some clones in this sample may be carry-over from other donors' samples. The V gene is TRBV7-8, the J gene TRBJ2-7; D may be TRBD2 (6 bases). The sequenced sample was PBMCs. The CDR3 coding sequence is TGTGCCAGCAGCGGGCCGGGACTCCAGTGGGCCGAGCAGTACTTC. Translated: CASSGPGLQWAEQYF.